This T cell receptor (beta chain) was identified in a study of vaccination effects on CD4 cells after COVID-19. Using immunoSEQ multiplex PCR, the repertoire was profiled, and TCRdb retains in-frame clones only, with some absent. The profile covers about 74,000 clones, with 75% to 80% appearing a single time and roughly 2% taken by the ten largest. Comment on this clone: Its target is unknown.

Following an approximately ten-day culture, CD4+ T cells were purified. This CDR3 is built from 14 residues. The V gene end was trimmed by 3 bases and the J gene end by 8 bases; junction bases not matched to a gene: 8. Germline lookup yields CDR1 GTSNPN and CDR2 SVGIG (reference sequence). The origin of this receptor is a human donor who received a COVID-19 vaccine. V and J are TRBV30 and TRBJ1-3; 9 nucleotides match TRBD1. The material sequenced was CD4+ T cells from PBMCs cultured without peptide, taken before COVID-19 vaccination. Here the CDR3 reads CAWRDRGGTDTIYF. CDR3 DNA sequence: TGTGCCTGGAGGGACAGGGGTGGGACAGACACCATATATTTT.